This record covers a single T cell receptor (beta chain). The antigen remains unidentified. The data derive from a study of untreated major depressive disorder. Study-wide findings and caveats: Depressed patients' CD4+ T cells carried increased TRBV05-01 (Vbeta 5.1) usage versus control CD4+ T cells. Generalizability is limited by the comparatively small study sample. Only three preselected Vbeta families were compared in sequencing.

J was trimmed by 4 bases and V by 8 bases; bases with no gene match: 8. CDR3 size: 14 residues. CDR1 is LNHDA, CDR2 SQIVND, per germline (reference sequence). From thawed PBMCs, CD4+ T cells were purified by negative selection. Repertoires were generated with immunoSEQ multiplex PCR, while TCRdb's copy carries only in-frame clones and drops some. The profile shows about 19,000 clones, 92% of them singletons. This TCR came from a woman aged 40 to 49 with major depressive disorder. The sequencing input was CD4+ T cells from PBMCs. The rearrangement links TRBV19 to TRBJ1-1; 9 bases agree with TRBD1. The CDR3 protein is CASGPTGGGTEAFF. In DNA form, the CDR3 reads TGTGCCAGTGGACCGACAGGGGGAGGCACTGAAGCTTTCTTT.